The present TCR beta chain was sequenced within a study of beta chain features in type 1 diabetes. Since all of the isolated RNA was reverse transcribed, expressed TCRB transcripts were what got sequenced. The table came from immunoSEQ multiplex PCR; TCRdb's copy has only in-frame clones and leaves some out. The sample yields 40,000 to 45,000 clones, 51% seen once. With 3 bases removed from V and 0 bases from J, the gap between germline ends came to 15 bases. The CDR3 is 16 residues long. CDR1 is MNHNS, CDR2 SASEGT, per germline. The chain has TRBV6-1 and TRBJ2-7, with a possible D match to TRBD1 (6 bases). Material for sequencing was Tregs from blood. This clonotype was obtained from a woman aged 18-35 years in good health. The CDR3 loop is CASSEFYRGSSYEQYF. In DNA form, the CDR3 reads TGTGCCAGCAGTGAGTTTTATAGGGGGTCCTCCTACGAGCAGTACTTC.